Below, one T cell receptor beta chain is given with its context. Its cognate antigen is unknown. The CDR3 totals 14 residues. Per germline, CDR1 LNHDA and CDR2 SQIVND (reference sequence). V was cut by 5 bases and J by 4 bases, with 14 bases left in between. The data stem from a study of T cell responses to AZD1222 COVID-19 vaccine. Study-wide context: Second-dose groups at about 4 or about 12 weeks were pooled. The study, taken as a whole, reports: It was only 6 or 7 AZD1222 recipients who were seropositive at baseline. Repertoires were collected only later (after the peak T cell response had occurred).

Profiling relied on immunoSEQ multiplex PCR, and the TCRdb table lists in-frame clones only, not all of them. Altogether 160,000 or so clones are present, less than 95% being singletons, with the ten largest covering 1.5% to 2%. The source was peripheral blood, collected on day 0 of AZD1222 vaccination. The clonotype originates from an adult in good health. The chain uses TRBV19 and TRBJ1-1; TRBD1 might be the D (5 bases). CDR3 nucleotides: TGTGCCAGTAGTGCCGACCGGGGCGGCACTGAAGCTTTCTTT. Amino acid sequence: CASSADRGGTEAFF.